The sequence of this T cell receptor (beta chain) was determined in a study of vaccination and CD4 T cells after COVID-19. Study-wide background: The stimulating agents, overlapping spike peptides, came from SARS-CoV-2, HCoV-NL63, HCoV-OC43 and HCoV-229E.

The CDR3 has 12 amino acids. V dropped 5 bases and J dropped 3 bases, with 7 bases sitting between them. At the Johns Hopkins FTIC core, DNA taken from cultured CD4+ T cells was sequenced by way of the Oncomine TCR Beta short-read assay. TCRdb processed the PCR reads anew with MiXCR; each CDR3 protein has one entry. The repertoire includes some 12,000 distinct CDR3 sequences, around two fifths of them detected once, and about 20% sits in the top ten. Sample treatment: approximately nine-day PBMC culture with coronavirus spike peptide pools or control peptides (ViraFEST assay). ViraFEST stimulated the growth of antigen-specific T cells using peptide pools and subsequently profiled their TCRs by sequencing. With regard to this clonotype: The antigen is undetermined.

Sequencing was performed on CD4+ T cells from blood, cultured in vitro. V gene TRBV12-3 or TRBV12-4 combines with J gene TRBJ2-5, with D possibly matching TRBD1 (5 bases). The receptor was isolated from a human donor who had recovered from COVID-19. CDR3 bases: TGTGCCAGCAGTGACAGAGAAGAGACCCAGTACTTC. Amino acids: CASSDREETQYF.